The 13 T cell receptor beta chains presented below share a single source sample, sequenced in a study of Graves' ophthalmopathy and Graves' hyperthyroidism (dated by TCRdb to 2017 to 2018). Sequencer: Illumina HiSeq 2000. For repertoire sequencing, the TCR beta CDR3 regions were amplified from RNA transcripts. A first-round RT-PCR used HTBI primers with the Qiagen OneStep RT-PCR kit, followed by a second-round multiplex PCR, size selection and purification. Using fastp at Q25 and MiXCR, TCRdb reprocessed the public reads and kept productive beta chains. All rows with the same CDR3 protein become a single entry with the most common DNA and genes. The sample data list roughly 610,000 distinct CDR3 sequences, and approximately 22% of these were observed just once. The ten top clones hold around 7% of the sample. What was sequenced was peripheral blood. The receptor set was obtained from a young woman with stable Graves' hyperthyroidism. Some clones in this sample may be carry-over from other donors' samples. Donor details come from another sample of the same person, matched by shared clones.

This clonotype was recorded at least ten times. The genes are TRBV2 and TRBJ1-5; no definite D call. This CDR3 has 13 amino acids. The ends were cut back, 4 bases at V and 3 bases at J, with 7 bases in the middle. The germline V gene encodes CDR1 SNHLY and CDR2 FYNNEI. The CDR3 nucleotides read TGTGCCAGCAGTGCGGCCCCCAATCAGCCCCAGCATTTT. Translated, it gives CASSAAPNQPQHF.

This chain links TRBV19 with TRBJ1-1; D uncertain. CDR3 length: 14 amino acids. Trimming pared 2 bases from V and 0 bases from J, leaving 7 bases between. The V gene's germline CDR1 is LNHDA and CDR2 SQIVND (reference sequence). In nucleotides, the CDR3 is TGTGCCAGTAGTATACCCCAGGTGAACACTGAAGCTTTCTTT. This sequence encodes CASSIPQVNTEAFF. Combining the CDR3 with reference TRBV19 and TRBJ1-1 gives the whole variable domain DGGITQSPKYLFRKEGQNVTLSCEQNLNHDAMYWYRQDPGQGLRLIYYSQIVNDFQKGDIAEGYSVSREKKESFPLTVTSAQKNPTAFYLCASSIPQVNTEAFFGQGTRLTVV.

Ten or more counts support this clonotype. CDR3 loop: CSVEGAGGDYGYTF. CDR3 nucleotides: TGCAGCGTTGAAGGGGCAGGGGGGGACTATGGCTACACCTTC. V and J are TRBV29-1 and TRBJ1-2; 7 positions agree with TRBD1. The CDR3 extends over 14 amino acids. V shed 1 base and J 3 bases; nucleotides not matched to a gene: 5. The germline V gene has CDR1 SQVTM and CDR2 ANQGSEA.

The rearrangement uses TRBV4-1 and TRBJ2-7; TRBD1 matches 7 bases. This CDR3 contains 13 residues. The germline V gene has CDR1 MGHRA and CDR2 YSYEKL. The V segment lost 6 bases and the J segment 5 bases; nucleotides outside the gene matches: 7. As DNA, the CDR3 is TGCGCCAGCAGGGGATACAGGGGCCACGAGCAGTACTTC. This translates into CASRGYRGHEQYF.

This clonotype has ten or more counts. V is TRBV2 and J is TRBJ2-7; D is perhaps TRBD1 (5 bases). This CDR3 has 14 residues. Germline loops: CDR1 SNHLY, CDR2 FYNNEI. The V and J ends lost 3 bases and 3 bases respectively, with 12 bases between them. CDR3 residues: CASSDPGSLYEQYF. DNA of the CDR3: TGTGCCAGCAGTGACCCAGGGTCCCTCTACGAGCAGTACTTC.

This clonotype was counted many times. The genes are TRBV11-2 and TRBJ2-5; TRBD2 agrees at 12 bases. The CDR3 contains 18 residues. Germline assignment: CDR1 SGHAT and CDR2 FQNNGV. The junction had 13 bases not matched to a gene; V was cut back by 3 bases and J by 5 bases. CDR3 coding DNA: TGTGCCAGCAGCTTCAGACTAGCGGGGGCCCTTCCCCATGAGACCCAGTACTTC. This sequence encodes CASSFRLAGALPHETQYF.

This clonotype was observed at least ten times. The rearrangement links TRBV18 to TRBJ1-3; D not resolved. Per the germline V gene, CDR1 is KGHSH and CDR2 is LQKENI. V gave up 3 bases and J gave up 0 bases, with 6 bases separating them. This CDR3 region has 14 residues. Here the CDR3 DNA reads TGTGCCAGCTCACCCACAGACTCTGGAAACACCATATATTTT. It translates to CASSPTDSGNTIYF.

The chain has TRBV7-2 and TRBJ2-7; D might be TRBD1 (5 bases). Germline V gives CDR1 SGHTA, CDR2 FQGNSA. This CDR3 has 14 residues. The V end lost 4 bases, the J end lost 3 bases, and 13 bases lay between the germline ends. The CDR3 sequence is CASSSDGQNYEQYF. In DNA form, the CDR3 reads TGTGCCAGCAGCTCAGACGGACAAAACTACGAGCAGTACTTC.

The chain combines TRBV30 with TRBJ2-6, with D uncertain. Per germline, CDR1 GTSNPN and CDR2 SVGIG (reference sequence). V lost 8 bases to trimming and J lost 2 bases, with 10 bases between them. This CDR3 is built from 13 residues. CDR3 residues: CAGDLAGANVLTF. CDR3 DNA sequence: TGTGCCGGGGATCTTGCTGGGGCCAACGTCCTGACTTTC.

This clonotype has more than one count but fewer than ten. V and J are TRBV6-2 or TRBV6-3 and TRBJ2-7; D not resolved. The V gene lost 0 bases and the J gene lost 3 bases, with 6 bases spanning the gap. CDR3 length equals 13 residues. CDR1 is MNHEY and CDR2 is SVGEGT in the germline V gene. The CDR3 DNA reads as TGTGCCAGCAGTTACTCGTACGTCTACGAGCAGTACTTC. Encoded protein: CASSYSYVYEQYF.

Ten or more counts support this clonotype. The V gene is TRBV19, the J gene TRBJ1-5, with D maybe TRBD1 (6 bases). CDR1 LNHDA and CDR2 SQIVND come from the germline V gene (reference sequence). There are 15 residues in the CDR3. Trimming took off 6 bases at V and 2 bases at J, with 14 bases between the two ends. DNA of the CDR3: TGTGCCAGTAGCCCCAGGGGCGTGGGCAATCAGCCCCAGCATTTT. Its protein product is CASSPRGVGNQPQHF.

This clonotype was seen at least ten times. The chain joins TRBV27 to TRBJ1-5; 7 nucleotides line up with TRBD1. V gave up 3 bases and J gave up 7 bases; unmatched junction bases: 3. This CDR3 region has 13 residues. CDR1 is MNHEY, CDR2 SMNVEV, per germline (reference sequence). CDR3 sequence reads: CASSLTGSQPQHF. The DNA of the CDR3 is TGTGCCAGCAGTTTGACAGGGAGCCAGCCCCAGCATTTT.

This chain joins TRBV25-1 and TRBJ2-7, with TRBD2 matching over 7 bases. The CDR3 spans 12 residues. Germline V gives CDR1 MGHDK, CDR2 SYGVNS. The V segment lost 3 bases and the J segment 7 bases; nucleotides outside the gene matches: 3. CDR3 sequence reads: CASSEVGGEQYV. The CDR3 coding sequence is TGTGCCAGCAGTGAGGTGGGGGGGGAGCAGTACGTC.